This entry concerns a single T cell receptor (beta chain). Its antigen is still unknown. This entry comes from a study of T cell repertoires in cytomegalovirus infection. The study, taken as a whole, reports: There were HLA-C-restricted CMV-specific TCR beta clonotypes dominating the ex vivo response.

V lost 0 bases to trimming and J lost 6 bases, with 13 bases between them. CDR3 length: 15 residues. CDR1 is SGHDT, CDR2 YYEEEE, per germline. Using its own MiXCR run on the reads, TCRdb lists one record per CDR3 protein. The repertoire includes 110,000 to 150,000 distinct CDR3 sequences, roughly 6% of them detected once, and roughly 17% sits in the top ten. Sequenced: PBMCs. The clonotype was recovered from a human donor in good health (CMV status not recorded). Some clones in this sample may be carry-over from other donors' samples. This chain joins TRBV5-6 and TRBJ1-5; no reliable D call. CDR3 protein: CASSLALGRGQPQHF. The CDR3 nucleotides read TGTGCCAGCAGCTTGGCCCTGGGTAGAGGTCAGCCCCAGCATTTT.